Listed here are 3 T cell receptor beta chains from one sample, sequenced in a study of cytomegalovirus exposure and HLA in healthy donors. Sequencing used immunoSEQ multiplex PCR; TCRdb keeps in-frame clones, though not all of them. The repertoire holds approximately 82,000 clones, with roughly 96% as singletons. The sample taken for sequencing was PBMCs. The receptor source for this set is a woman aged 18-30 years in good health and CMV-seronegative.

The J gene is TRBJ2-2, the V gene TRBV6-1; weak D call: TRBD1 (6 bases). V shed 7 bases and J shed 6 bases, with 12 bases lying between them. The germline V gene encodes CDR1 MNHNS and CDR2 SASEGT. The CDR3 loop spans 13 amino acids. The CDR3 region has the DNA TGTGCCAGCATTCTACACAGGGCCGGGGAGCTGTTTTTT. Translation: CASILHRAGELFF.

By share, this clone counts as medium-sized. The chain recombines TRBV6-4 with TRBJ2-2; weak D call: TRBD2 (5 bases). The CDR3 is made up of 14 amino acids. Per germline, CDR1 MRHNA and CDR2 SNTAGT. V was cut by 0 bases and J by 3 bases, with 5 bases left in between. The CDR3: CASSDSSDTGELFF. CDR3 coding DNA: TGTGCCAGCAGTGACTCTAGCGACACCGGGGAGCTGTTTTTT.

The rearrangement uses TRBV10-2 and TRBJ2-5; 13 nucleotides align to TRBD2. Trimming removed 6 bases from V and 4 bases from J; junction bases left unmatched: 5. This CDR3 has 15 residues. The V gene's germline CDR1 is WSHSY and CDR2 SAAADI. The CDR3 DNA reads as TGCGCCAGCAGGACACTAGCGGGAGGGGTAGAGACCCAGTACTTC. It codes for CASRTLAGGVETQYF.